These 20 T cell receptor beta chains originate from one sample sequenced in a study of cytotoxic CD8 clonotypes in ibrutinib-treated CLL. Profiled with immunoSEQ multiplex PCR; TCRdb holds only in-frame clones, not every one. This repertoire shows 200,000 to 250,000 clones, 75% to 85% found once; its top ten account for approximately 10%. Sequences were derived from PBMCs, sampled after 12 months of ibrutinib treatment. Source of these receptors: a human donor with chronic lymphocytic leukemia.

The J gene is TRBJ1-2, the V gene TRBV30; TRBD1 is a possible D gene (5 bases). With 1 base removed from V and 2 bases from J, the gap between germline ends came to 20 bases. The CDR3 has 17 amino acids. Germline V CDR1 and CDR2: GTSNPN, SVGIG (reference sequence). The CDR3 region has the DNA TGTGCCTGGAGTGGGTGGGACCGTCGCATTATAAACTATGGCTACACCTTC. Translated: CAWSGWDRRIINYGYTF.

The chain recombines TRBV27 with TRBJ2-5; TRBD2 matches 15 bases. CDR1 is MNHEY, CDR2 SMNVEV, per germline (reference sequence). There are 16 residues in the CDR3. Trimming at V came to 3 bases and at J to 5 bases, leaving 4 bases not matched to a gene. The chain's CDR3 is CASSFSGTSGGETQYF. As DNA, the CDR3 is TGTGCCAGCAGTTTCTCCGGGACTAGCGGGGGGGAGACCCAGTACTTC.

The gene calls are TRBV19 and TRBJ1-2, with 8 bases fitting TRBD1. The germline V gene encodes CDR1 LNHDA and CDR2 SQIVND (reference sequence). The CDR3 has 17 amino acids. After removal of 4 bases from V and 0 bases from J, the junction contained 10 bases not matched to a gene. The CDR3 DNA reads TGTGCCAGTAGTAACCGGGACAGGACGAGCGCTAACTATGGCTACACCTTC. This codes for CASSNRDRTSANYGYTF.

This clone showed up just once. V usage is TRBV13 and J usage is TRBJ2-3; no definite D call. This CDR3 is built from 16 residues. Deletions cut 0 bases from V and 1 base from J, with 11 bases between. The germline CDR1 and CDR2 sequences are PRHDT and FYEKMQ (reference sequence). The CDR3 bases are TGTGCCAGCAGCTTAGGGTGGCAGGCGCGCACAGATACGCAGTATTTT. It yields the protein CASSLGWQARTDTQYF.

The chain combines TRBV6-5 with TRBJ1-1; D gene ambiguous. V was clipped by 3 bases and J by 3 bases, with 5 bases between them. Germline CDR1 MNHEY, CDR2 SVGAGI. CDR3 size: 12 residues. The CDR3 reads CASSYADTEAFF. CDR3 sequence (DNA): TGTGCCAGCAGTTATGCGGACACTGAAGCTTTCTTT.

CDR3: CASSYSASGGNQPQHF. DNA of the CDR3: TGTGCCAGCAGTTACTCGGCCTCAGGGGGCAATCAGCCCCAGCATTTT. The genes are TRBV6-5 and TRBJ1-5, with D possibly matching TRBD1 (6 bases). V was pared by 0 bases and J by 2 bases, with 11 bases between. Per germline, CDR1 MNHEY and CDR2 SVGAGI. This CDR3 spans 16 amino acids.

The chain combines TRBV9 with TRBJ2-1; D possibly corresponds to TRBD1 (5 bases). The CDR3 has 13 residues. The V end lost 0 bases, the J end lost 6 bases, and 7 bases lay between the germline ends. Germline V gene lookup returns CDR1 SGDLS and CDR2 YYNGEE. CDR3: CASSVAQGNEQFF. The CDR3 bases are TGTGCCAGCAGCGTAGCCCAGGGCAATGAGCAGTTCTTC.

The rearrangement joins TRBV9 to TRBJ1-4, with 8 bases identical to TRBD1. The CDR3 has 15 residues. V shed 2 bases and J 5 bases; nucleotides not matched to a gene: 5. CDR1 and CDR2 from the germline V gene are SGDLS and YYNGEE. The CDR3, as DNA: TGTGCCAGCAGCGTGGGTGGACAGGGAAATGAAAAACTGTTTTTT. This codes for CASSVGGQGNEKLFF.

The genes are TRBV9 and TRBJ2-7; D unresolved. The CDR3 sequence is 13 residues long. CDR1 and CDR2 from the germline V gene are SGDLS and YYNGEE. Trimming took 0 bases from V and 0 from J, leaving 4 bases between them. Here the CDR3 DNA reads TGTGCCAGCAGCGTAGAGGGCTCCTACGAGCAGTACTTC. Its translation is CASSVEGSYEQYF.

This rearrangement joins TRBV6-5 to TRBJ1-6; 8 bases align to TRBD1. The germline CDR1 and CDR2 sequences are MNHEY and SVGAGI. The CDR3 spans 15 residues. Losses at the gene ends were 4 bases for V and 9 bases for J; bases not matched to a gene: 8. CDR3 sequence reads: CASSFTTGGGSPLHF. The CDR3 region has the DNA TGTGCCAGCAGTTTTACTACAGGGGGGGGTTCACCCCTCCACTTT.

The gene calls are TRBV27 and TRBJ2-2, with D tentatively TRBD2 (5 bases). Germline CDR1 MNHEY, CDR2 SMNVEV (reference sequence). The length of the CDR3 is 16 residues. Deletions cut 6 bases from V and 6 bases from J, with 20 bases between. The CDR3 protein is CASSPRLGEVPGELFF. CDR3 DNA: TGTGCCAGCAGCCCCAGACTCGGGGAAGTCCCCGGGGAGCTGTTTTTT.

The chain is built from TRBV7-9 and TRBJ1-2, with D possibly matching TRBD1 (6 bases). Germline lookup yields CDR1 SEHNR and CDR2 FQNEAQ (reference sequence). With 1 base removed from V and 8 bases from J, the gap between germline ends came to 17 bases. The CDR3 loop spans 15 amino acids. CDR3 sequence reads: CASSLESRGRGGYTF. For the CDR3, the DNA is TGTGCCAGCAGCTTAGAGTCCCGGGGGCGTGGAGGCTACACCTTC.

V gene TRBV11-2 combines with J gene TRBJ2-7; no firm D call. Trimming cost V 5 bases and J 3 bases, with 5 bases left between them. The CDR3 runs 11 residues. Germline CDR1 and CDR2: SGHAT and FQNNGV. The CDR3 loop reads CASSQLYEQYF. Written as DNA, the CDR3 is TGTGCCAGCAGCCAGCTCTACGAGCAGTACTTC.

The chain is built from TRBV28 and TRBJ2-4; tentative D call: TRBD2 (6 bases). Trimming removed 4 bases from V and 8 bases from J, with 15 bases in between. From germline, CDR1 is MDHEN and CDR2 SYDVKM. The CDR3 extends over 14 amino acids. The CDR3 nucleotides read TGTGCCAGCAGTTCGGCCACCTGGGGGGACATTCAGTACTTC. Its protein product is CASSSATWGDIQYF.

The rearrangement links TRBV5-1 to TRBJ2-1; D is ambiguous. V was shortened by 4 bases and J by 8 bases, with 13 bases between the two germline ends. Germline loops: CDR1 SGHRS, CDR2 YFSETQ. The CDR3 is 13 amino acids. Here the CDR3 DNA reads TGCGCCAGCAGCACGGGCCTGACACATGAGCAGTTCTTC. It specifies CASSTGLTHEQFF.

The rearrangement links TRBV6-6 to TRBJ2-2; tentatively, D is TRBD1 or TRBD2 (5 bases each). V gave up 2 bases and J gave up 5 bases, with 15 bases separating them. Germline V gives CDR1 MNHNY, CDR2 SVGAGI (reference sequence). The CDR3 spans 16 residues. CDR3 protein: CASSYPGTRGTGELFF. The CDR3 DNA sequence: TGTGCCAGCAGTTACCCGGGGACGAGGGGAACCGGGGAGCTGTTTTTT.

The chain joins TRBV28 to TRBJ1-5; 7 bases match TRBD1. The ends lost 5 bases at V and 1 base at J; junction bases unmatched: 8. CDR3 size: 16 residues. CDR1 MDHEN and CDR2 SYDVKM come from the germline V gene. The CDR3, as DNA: TGTGCCAGCAGTCAAACAGGGGAAGGAAGCAATCAGCCCCAGCATTTT. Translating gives CASSQTGEGSNQPQHF.

The CDR3 loop is CASSYSSRPPGQKLFF. The CDR3 bases are TGTGCCAGCAGTTACTCGAGCAGGCCTCCAGGACAAAAACTGTTTTTT. The chain employs TRBV6-5 and TRBJ1-4; D not certain. V was trimmed by 0 bases and J by 9 bases, leaving 17 bases between them. The CDR3 totals 16 residues. Germline V lookup: CDR1 MNHEY, CDR2 SVGAGI.

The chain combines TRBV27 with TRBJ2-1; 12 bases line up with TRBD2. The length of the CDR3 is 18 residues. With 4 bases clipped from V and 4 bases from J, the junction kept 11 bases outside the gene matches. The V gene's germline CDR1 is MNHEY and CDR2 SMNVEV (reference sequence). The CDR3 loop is CASSSPGASGRVYNEQFF. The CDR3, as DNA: TGTGCCAGCAGTTCCCCTGGGGCTAGCGGGAGGGTTTACAATGAGCAGTTCTTC.

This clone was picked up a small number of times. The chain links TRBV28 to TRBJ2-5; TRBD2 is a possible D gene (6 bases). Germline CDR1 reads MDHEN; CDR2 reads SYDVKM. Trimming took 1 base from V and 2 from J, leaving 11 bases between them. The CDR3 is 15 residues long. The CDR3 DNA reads TGTGCCAGCAGTTTATCGGCAGGGAGGCAAGAGACCCAGTACTTC. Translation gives CASSLSAGRQETQYF.